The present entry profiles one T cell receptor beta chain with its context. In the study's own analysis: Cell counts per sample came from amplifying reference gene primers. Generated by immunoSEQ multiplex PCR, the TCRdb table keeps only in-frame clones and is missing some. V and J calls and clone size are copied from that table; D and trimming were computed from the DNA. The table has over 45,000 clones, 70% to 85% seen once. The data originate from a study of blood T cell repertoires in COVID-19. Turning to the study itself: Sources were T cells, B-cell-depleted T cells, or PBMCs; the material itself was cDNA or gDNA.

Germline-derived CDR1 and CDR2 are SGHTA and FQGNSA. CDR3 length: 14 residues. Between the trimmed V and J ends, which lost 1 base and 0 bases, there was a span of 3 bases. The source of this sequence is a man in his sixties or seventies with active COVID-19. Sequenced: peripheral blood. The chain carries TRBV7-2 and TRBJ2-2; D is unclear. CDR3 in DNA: TGTGCCAGCAGCTTAGAGCCGAACACCGGGGAGCTGTTTTTT. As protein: CASSLEPNTGELFF.